A selection of T cell receptor beta chains follows, all from one sample in a study of cytomegalovirus exposure and HLA in healthy donors. Sequencing was performed with immunoSEQ multiplex PCR; in TCRdb, only in-frame clones are kept and a portion is missing. The table has 100,000 to 150,000 clones, over 60% seen once. The sequencing sample was made of PBMCs. Receptors originate from an older woman in good health and CMV-seropositive. Both conserved end residues are part of each CDR3. D genes are given only for firm matches. Clone sizes are given selectively: once, few, many, or a class where the clone is expanded.

d_gene	v_gene	abundance	len	j_gene	CDR3aa	CDR3nt
.	TRBV18	.	16	TRBJ1-1	CASSPYAGDLNTEAFF	TGTGCCAGCTCACCATACGCAGGGGACCTAAACACTGAAGCTTTCTTT
TRBD2	TRBV7-2	.	16	TRBJ2-7	CASSLGTSGVPYEQYF	TGTGCCAGCAGCTTAGGGACTAGCGGGGTCCCCTACGAGCAGTACTTC
.	TRBV30	.	13	TRBJ1-4	CASSGRRFGKLFF	TGTGCCTCGTCAGGGCGCCGCTTCGGAAAACTGTTTTTT
.	TRBV7-3	.	14	TRBJ1-3	CASSPRRAGNTIYF	TGTGCCAGCAGCCCTCGCAGGGCTGGAAACACCATATATTTT
.	TRBV7-9	.	14	TRBJ2-7	CASSLGTGSYEQYF	TGTGCCAGCAGCTTAGGCACGGGGAGCTACGAGCAGTACTTC
TRBD1	TRBV19	.	15	TRBJ2-2	CASSTPDRDTGELFF	TGTGCCAGTAGTACCCCAGACAGGGACACCGGGGAGCTGTTTTTT
TRBD1	TRBV5-4	.	14	TRBJ1-2	CASSPGQEAYGYTF	TGTGCCAGCAGTCCCGGACAGGAAGCTTATGGCTACACCTTC
TRBD1	TRBV5-5	.	16	TRBJ1-2	CASSLTGGAYLDGYTF	TGTGCCAGCAGCCTGACAGGGGGCGCATATTTGGATGGCTACACCTTC
.	TRBV5-1	once	16	TRBJ2-1	CASSSKGGNPYNEQFF	TGCGCCAGCAGCTCGAAAGGAGGAAACCCCTACAATGAGCAGTTCTTC
TRBD1	TRBV11-2	.	14	TRBJ1-2	CASSFPGQGYGYTF	TGTGCCAGCAGCTTCCCGGGACAGGGGTACGGCTACACCTTC
.	TRBV6-5	few	14	TRBJ1-4	CASTNGATNEKLFF	TGTGCCAGCACCAACGGGGCAACTAATGAAAAACTGTTTTTT
.	TRBV4-1	.	15	TRBJ2-2	CASSQGRLSTGELFF	TGCGCCAGCAGCCAAGGGAGACTCTCCACCGGGGAGCTGTTTTTT
TRBD2	TRBV7-2	once	16	TRBJ2-5	CASSLVLAGGPQTQYF	TGTGCCAGCAGCTTAGTACTTGCGGGAGGGCCTCAGACCCAGTACTTC
.	TRBV27	.	15	TRBJ1-2	CASSLRGPGDHGYTF	TGTGCCAGCAGTTTAAGGGGCCCAGGGGACCATGGCTACACCTTC
TRBD2	TRBV29-1	.	14	TRBJ2-3	CSVAHLAGRDTQYF	TGCAGCGTCGCACATCTAGCGGGGCGGGATACGCAGTATTTT
.	TRBV5-4	.	13	TRBJ2-5	CASSLPSRETQYF	TGTGCCAGCAGCTTGCCTAGTCGCGAGACCCAGTACTTC
.	TRBV21-1	.	15	TRBJ2-4	CASSKGEQGKNIQYF	TGTGCCAGCAGCAAAGGGGAACAGGGCAAAAACATTCAGTACTTC
.	TRBV19	.	15	TRBJ1-1	CASTAFRGAYTEAFF	TGTGCCAGTACCGCGTTCCGGGGAGCGTACACTGAAGCTTTCTTT
.	TRBV6-4	.	14	TRBJ1-1	CASSEEGFVTEAFF	TGTGCCAGCAGTGAGGAGGGGTTTGTCACTGAAGCCTTCTTT
TRBD2	TRBV2	.	15	TRBJ2-2	CASSKRESNTGELFF	TGTGCCAGCAGTAAGCGGGAGAGTAACACCGGGGAGCTGTTTTTT
TRBD1	TRBV6-5	.	15	TRBJ2-7	CASSYSDRAGYEQYF	TGTGCCAGCAGTTACTCGGACAGGGCGGGCTACGAGCAGTACTTC
TRBD2	TRBV11-2	.	12	TRBJ2-1	CASSPVAGEQFF	TGTGCCAGCAGCCCCGTAGCGGGAGAGCAGTTCTTC
.	TRBV27	.	14	TRBJ1-5	CASRPGQSNQPQHF	TGTGCCAGCAGACCAGGACAGAGCAATCAGCCCCAGCATTTT
.	TRBV7-9	.	15	TRBJ2-5	CASSPPPRYGETQYF	TGTGCCAGCAGCCCCCCACCCCGCTATGGAGAGACCCAGTACTTC
.	TRBV2	.	17	TRBJ1-6	CASSSSTEKLYNSPLHF	.
TRBD2	TRBV7-6	.	13	TRBJ2-5	CASSLTSAETQYF	TGTGCCAGCAGCTTAACTAGCGCAGAGACCCAGTACTTC
.	TRBV2	.	12	TRBJ1-1	CASSGRYTEAFF	TGTGCCAGCAGTGGCAGATACACTGAAGCTTTCTTT
.	TRBV4-3	.	13	TRBJ1-5	CASSQDPGQPQHF	TGCGCCAGCAGCCAAGATCCTGGCCAGCCCCAGCATTTT
TRBD1	TRBV9	.	16	TRBJ1-2	CASSPFLTGGEYGYTF	TGTGCCAGCAGCCCTTTTTTGACAGGGGGCGAATATGGCTACACCTTC
.	TRBV7-3	.	14	TRBJ2-5	CASNMGRPQETQYF	TGTGCCAGCAACATGGGGCGGCCTCAAGAGACCCAGTACTTC
.	TRBV6-5	.	14	TRBJ2-1	CASSYFGGIGEQFF	TGTGCCAGCAGTTACTTCGGCGGGATTGGTGAGCAGTTCTTC
.	TRBV5-4	.	12	TRBJ2-7	CASSLGGYEQYF	TGTGCCAGCAGCTTGGGAGGCTACGAGCAGTACTTC
TRBD1	TRBV4-3	.	13	TRBJ2-7	CASSQETGREQYF	TGCGCCAGCAGCCAAGAGACAGGGCGGGAGCAGTACTTC
TRBD2	TRBV19	.	19	TRBJ2-1	CASSRSSGAGGGVLYEQFF	TGTGCCAGTAGTCGTAGTAGCGGGGCCGGCGGGGGGGTCCTTTACGAGCAGTTCTTC
.	TRBV5-1	.	15	TRBJ2-3	CASSLGGSGTDTQYF	TGCGCCAGCAGCTTGGGCGGTAGTGGCACAGATACGCAGTATTTT
TRBD1	TRBV5-1	.	14	TRBJ1-2	CASSLGGQGDGYTF	TGCGCCAGCAGCTTGGGAGGACAGGGCGATGGCTACACCTTC
.	TRBV6-5	few	13	TRBJ2-7	CASSYSTGYEQYF	TGTGCCAGCAGTTACTCAACAGGGTACGAGCAGTACTTC
TRBD2	TRBV30	.	15	TRBJ2-7	CAWNTGTTDTYEQYF	TGTGCCTGGAACACCGGGACTACCGATACCTACGAGCAGTACTTC
TRBD2	TRBV7-9	.	19	TRBJ2-1	CASSPPAGLAEGLYNEQFF	TGTGCCAGCAGCCCTCCCGCGGGACTAGCGGAGGGTCTCTACAATGAGCAGTTCTTC
TRBD2	TRBV7-2	.	15	TRBJ2-5	CASSPGGGALETQYF	TGTGCCAGCAGCCCCGGCGGGGGGGCCCTTGAGACCCAGTACTTC
TRBD2	TRBV18	.	15	TRBJ2-7	CASSEASGSIRVQYF	TGTGCCAGCTCAGAAGCTAGCGGCTCTATACGAGTGCAGTACTTC
TRBD1	TRBV7-8	.	15	TRBJ1-2	CASSSRGDRVSFLTF	TGTGCCAGCAGCTCCCGGGGAGACAGGGTTTCTTTTTTGACCTTC
TRBD2	TRBV5-4	.	16	TRBJ2-1	CASRLAGGGAYNEQFF	TGTGCCAGCAGACTAGCGGGAGGAGGGGCGTACAATGAGCAGTTCTTC
TRBD1	TRBV6-6	.	15	TRBJ1-6	CASSLETGYNSPLHF	TGTGCCAGCAGTTTAGAGACAGGGTATAATTCACCCCTCCACTTT